The 24 T cell receptor beta chains listed next were all sequenced from one sample in a study of blood T cell repertoires in COVID-19. Some clones are missing from TCRdb's copy, which holds only in-frame ones; the method was immunoSEQ multiplex PCR. The table includes 90,000 to 120,000 clones, around four fifths detected once. The sequencing input was peripheral blood. The receptors were sampled from a woman aged 70-85 years with acute or convalescent COVID-19.

This clone was seen just once. The chain links TRBV2 to TRBJ2-7, with D tentatively TRBD1 (6 bases). CDR3 length: 14 residues. The germline V gene has CDR1 SNHLY and CDR2 FYNNEI. Trimming stripped 3 bases from V and 7 bases from J, with 16 bases between. The CDR3 loop reads CASSEGPGAKEQYV. CDR3 bases: TGTGCCAGCAGTGAGGGCCCAGGGGCGAAGGAGCAGTACGTC.

This chain links TRBV28 with TRBJ1-2; TRBD1 matches 7 bases. Per germline, CDR1 MDHEN and CDR2 SYDVKM. This CDR3 region has 13 residues. The junction had 6 bases not matched to a gene; V was cut back by 4 bases and J by 7 bases. CDR3 nucleotides: TGTGCCAGCAGTTCAGGGGGGAGTAGTGGCTACACCTTC. This translates into CASSSGGSSGYTF.

V usage is TRBV28 and J usage is TRBJ2-1; D is possibly TRBD1 (5 bases). V was clipped by 7 bases and J by 10 bases, with 11 bases between them. Germline-derived CDR1 and CDR2 are MDHEN and SYDVKM. CDR3 length: 11 amino acids. CDR3 residues: CASKGQGEQFF. CDR3 nucleotide sequence: TGTGCCAGCAAGGGGCAGGGAGAGCAGTTCTTC.

The chain combines TRBV5-1 with TRBJ2-7, with TRBD2 identical over 10 bases. V lost 3 bases, J lost 6 bases, and 9 bases stayed unmatched. The CDR3 contains 15 residues. Germline V gene sequence: CDR1 SGHRS, CDR2 YFSETQ. CDR3 DNA: TGCGCCAGCAGCTCGATCAGCGGGAGGGCCTCCGAGCAGTACTTC. Its protein product is CASSSISGRASEQYF.

The chain combines TRBV4-1 with TRBJ2-7; 8 bases are shared with TRBD1. The CDR3 has 17 residues. CDR1 and CDR2 from the germline V gene are MGHRA and YSYEKL. V shed 2 bases and J 0 bases; nucleotides not matched to a gene: 9. CDR3 loop: CASSQSSGTGSSYEQYF. The CDR3 DNA reads as TGCGCCAGCAGCCAATCCTCCGGGACAGGCAGCTCCTACGAGCAGTACTTC.

This clone was counted once. CDR3 in amino acids: CAISPQRGNTIYF. CDR3 in DNA: TGTGCCATCTCTCCTCAGAGGGGAAACACCATATATTTT. The chain links TRBV6-6 to TRBJ1-3; no clear D. Germline values: CDR1 MNHNY, CDR2 SVGAGI (reference sequence). CDR3 length: 13 residues. V was shortened by 10 bases and J by 4 bases, with 14 bases between the two germline ends.

The chain links TRBV27 to TRBJ1-1, with D unclear. Germline CDR1 MNHEY, CDR2 SMNVEV (reference sequence). V gave up 6 bases and J gave up 1 base, with 12 bases separating them. The CDR3 contains 14 residues. In DNA form, the CDR3 reads TGTGCCAGCAGGAGTGGGGAGGGGAACACTGAAGCTTTCTTT. Residues: CASRSGEGNTEAFF.

The chain has TRBV5-4 and TRBJ1-3, with D perhaps matching TRBD1 (6 bases). In germline, CDR1 is SGHNT, CDR2 YYREEE (reference sequence). The V end lost 4 bases, the J end lost 3 bases, and 17 bases lay between the germline ends. This CDR3 region has 16 residues. The DNA of the CDR3 is TGTGCCAGCAGCCGGGGGGGCCGGGTTGATGGAAACACCATATATTTT. Amino acids: CASSRGGRVDGNTIYF.

This clone was counted once. The chain has TRBV27 and TRBJ2-1; 9 bases line up with TRBD1. The length of the CDR3 is 14 residues. The trim removed 2 bases at V and 9 bases at J, leaving 5 bases unmatched. Germline V gene sequence: CDR1 MNHEY, CDR2 SMNVEV (reference sequence). The DNA for the CDR3 is TGTGCCAGCAGTTTAATACAGGGGGCTTTTGAGCAGTTCTTC. Its translation: CASSLIQGAFEQFF.

This clone was observed a single time. This chain connects TRBV29-1 to TRBJ2-3; 8 bases align to TRBD2. CDR3 length equals 15 residues. V lost 1 base to trimming and J lost 2 bases; unmatched junction nucleotides: 5. Germline V gene lookup returns CDR1 SQVTM and CDR2 ANQGSEA. CDR3 nucleotide sequence: TGCAGCGTTGAAGGCGAGGGACTAGTCACAGATACGCAGTATTTT. This sequence encodes CSVEGEGLVTDTQYF.

The gene calls are TRBV19 and TRBJ1-2; 9 bases agree with TRBD1. V lost 5 bases to trimming and J lost 5 bases; unmatched junction nucleotides: 6. The CDR3 covers 14 residues. CDR1 is LNHDA and CDR2 is SQIVND in the germline V gene (reference sequence). The CDR3 region has the DNA TGTGCCAGTAGTGACACCGGACAGGGGTATGGCTACACCTTC. It is translated as CASSDTGQGYGYTF.

The chain employs TRBV14 and TRBJ2-2, with a tentative D call TRBD1 (6 bases). Deletions cut 4 bases from V and 3 bases from J, with 12 bases between. This CDR3 contains 15 residues. Germline lookup yields CDR1 SGHDN and CDR2 FVKESK. The CDR3 coding sequence is TGTGCCAGCAGCCCCTTGGCAGGGGACACCGGGGAGCTGTTTTTT. It codes for CASSPLAGDTGELFF. Filled out from reference TRBV14 and TRBJ2-2, the complete variable domain reads EAGVTQFPSHSVIEKGQTVTLRCDPISGHDNLYWYRRVMGKEIKFLLHFVKESKQDESGMPNNRFLAERTGGTYSTLKVQPAELEDSGVYFCASSPLAGDTGELFFGEGSRLTVL.

The chain uses TRBV19 and TRBJ2-7; the match to TRBD1 covers 7 bases. The germline gives CDR1 LNHDA, CDR2 SQIVND (reference sequence). Trimming cost V 3 bases and J 5 bases; bases outside gene matches: 10. CDR3 length equals 15 residues. The CDR3 coding sequence is TGTGCCAGTAGTATCTCACCGGGACAGACCCACGAGCAGTACTTC. Amino acid sequence: CASSISPGQTHEQYF.

The rearrangement uses TRBV29-1 and TRBJ1-1, with 7 bases matching TRBD1. Trimming cost V 6 bases and J 1 base; bases outside gene matches: 8. Looked up from germline, CDR1 is SQVTM and CDR2 is ANQGSEA. The length of the CDR3 is 14 residues. The CDR3 nucleotides are TGCAGCGTCTTGTCTAACAGGGGGAACACTGAAGCTTTCTTT. As protein: CSVLSNRGNTEAFF.

This chain links TRBV7-8 with TRBJ1-3; D unclear. This CDR3 spans 16 amino acids. Trimming removed 0 bases at V and 0 bases at J, with 9 bases between. Germline lookup yields CDR1 SGHVS and CDR2 FQNEAQ. CDR3 protein: CASSLARRDSGNTIYF. In nucleotides, the CDR3 is TGTGCCAGCAGCTTAGCGAGGAGGGACTCTGGAAACACCATATATTTT. Full variable domain (missing parts from reference TRBV7-8 and TRBJ1-3): GAGVSQSPRYKVAKRGQDVALRCDPISGHVSLFWYQQALGQGPEFLTYFQNEAQLDKSGLPSDRFFAERPEGSVSTLKIQRTQQEDSAVYLCASSLARRDSGNTIYFGEGSWLTVV.

The chain recombines TRBV6-5 with TRBJ1-6, with 7 bases identical to TRBD1. Germline lookup yields CDR1 MNHEY and CDR2 SVGAGI. V lost 6 bases to trimming and J lost 7 bases; unmatched junction nucleotides: 12. The CDR3 runs to 16 residues. CDR3 protein: CASSYLNPGGNSPLHF. CDR3 DNA: TGTGCCAGCAGCTACCTAAACCCAGGGGGAAATTCACCCCTCCACTTT.

V usage is TRBV7-3 and J usage is TRBJ2-3; the match to TRBD1 covers 7 bases. Germline values: CDR1 SGHTA, CDR2 FQGTGA. This CDR3 region has 14 residues. The J segment lost 2 bases and the V segment lost 3 bases, leaving 2 bases of the junction unmatched. The CDR3 spells CASSFGQVTDTQYF. For the CDR3, the DNA is TGTGCCAGCAGCTTTGGACAGGTCACAGATACGCAGTATTTT.

Concerning this clone: The junction differs from germline at one of its ends, possibly a read error. CDR3 in amino acids: CASSEGGRTGELFF. The CDR3 DNA reads as TGTGCTAGCAGCGAAGGAGGAAGAACCGGGGAGCTGTTTTTT. The J gene is TRBJ2-2, the V gene TRBV7-7, with D perhaps matching TRBD2 (5 bases). Germline CDR1 is SSHAT and CDR2 is FNYEAQ (reference sequence). The CDR3 totals 14 residues.

This chain uses TRBV30 with TRBJ1-1; 8 bases match TRBD1. This CDR3 has 15 amino acids. CDR1 is GTSNPN and CDR2 is SVGIG in the germline V gene (reference sequence). V was clipped by 5 bases and J by 4 bases; unmatched bases: 12. CDR3 residues: CAWGGSGGGATEAFF. The CDR3 nucleotides read TGTGCCTGGGGGGGGTCAGGGGGCGGTGCCACTGAAGCTTTCTTT.

V and J are TRBV28 and TRBJ1-3; D remains ambiguous. This CDR3 is 16 amino acids long. Germline lookup yields CDR1 MDHEN and CDR2 SYDVKM. The V end was cut by 2 bases, the J end by 4 bases, with 15 bases between. In nucleotides, the CDR3 is TGTGCCAGCAGTTTAGATCAGGCAACTTGGGGAAACACCATATATTTT. This encodes CASSLDQATWGNTIYF.

This chain uses TRBV29-1 with TRBJ1-2, with 11 bases identical to TRBD1. V lost 4 bases, J lost 7 bases, and 8 bases stayed unmatched. This CDR3 is 14 amino acids long. Germline CDR1 SQVTM, CDR2 ANQGSEA. CDR3 coding DNA: TGCAGCGTTGTTTGGACAGGGGGCGCCCCTGGCTACACCTTC. Translating it yields CSVVWTGGAPGYTF.

This chain connects TRBV6-1 to TRBJ1-3, with 7 bases fitting TRBD1. CDR1 is MNHNS and CDR2 is SASEGT in the germline V gene. This CDR3 has 16 amino acids. J was trimmed by 2 bases and V by 1 base; bases with no gene match: 5. The CDR3 sequence is CASSEEGGSAGNTIYF. The CDR3 coding sequence is TGTGCCAGCAGTGAAGAAGGGGGCTCGGCTGGAAACACCATATATTTT.

The genes are TRBV4-2 and TRBJ1-6, with TRBD1 matching 8 bases. The germline CDR1 and CDR2 sequences are LGHNA and YNFKEQ. The CDR3 runs to 16 residues. The trim removed 4 bases at V and 10 bases at J, leaving 12 bases unmatched. Here the CDR3 reads CASSLGQGSVGSPLHF. CDR3 nucleotide sequence: TGTGCCAGCAGCCTAGGACAGGGTTCGGTTGGATCACCCCTCCACTTT.

The CDR3: CASSQDWGDRGQETQYF. The CDR3 coding sequence is TGCGCCAGCAGCCAAGACTGGGGCGACAGGGGGCAGGAGACCCAGTACTTC. The chain couples TRBV4-3 to TRBJ2-5; 10 bases agree with TRBD1. CDR3 length: 17 amino acids. Trimming removed 0 bases from V and 5 bases from J; junction bases left unmatched: 9. CDR1 and CDR2 (germline): LGHNA, YSLEER.